The present TCR beta chain was sequenced within a study of T cell repertoires in cytomegalovirus infection. The CDR3 runs to 15 residues. Germline V gene sequence: CDR1 MNHEY, CDR2 SVGAGI. The germline V and J ends were trimmed by 2 bases and 4 bases, with 12 bases remaining between them. In the case of this clonotype: As yet, its antigen is unknown.

TCRdb re-derived calls from the reads in MiXCR, one entry per CDR3 protein. The sample holds about 900,000 distinct CDR3 sequences, around 29% seen once. The specimen was cultured CD8+ T cells from PBMCs, collected from culture after CMV antigen stimulation. This TCR derives from a human donor in good health (CMV status not recorded). Some clones in this sample may be carry-over from other donors' samples. This chain connects TRBV6-5 to TRBJ1-3; D is possibly TRBD1 (5 bases). CDR3 nucleotide sequence: TGTGCCAGCAGTTACGGGATGGGGACGGGAAACACCATATATTTT. This translates into CASSYGMGTGNTIYF.